This TCR beta chain was sequenced in a study of cytomegalovirus exposure and HLA in healthy donors. After removal of 5 bases from V and 0 bases from J, the junction contained 8 bases not matched to a gene. Per the germline V gene, CDR1 is SGHTA and CDR2 is FQGTGA. The CDR3 length is 16 residues. Profiling relied on immunoSEQ multiplex PCR, and the TCRdb table lists in-frame clones only, not all of them. The sample has about 54,000 clones, approximately 89% seen once; the top ten hold around 9.2%. The sequencing sample was made of PBMCs. The chain links TRBV7-3 to TRBJ2-3; TRBD1 matches at 7 bases. The clonotype originates from a woman between 18 and 30 years old in good health and CMV-seropositive. The CDR3 sequence: CASSTTGAHSTDTQYF. CDR3 DNA sequence: TGTGCCAGCAGCACAACAGGGGCCCATAGCACAGATACGCAGTATTTT.